The next 6 T cell receptor beta chains were all read from a single sample in a study of patients and donors after allogeneic stem cell transplantation. TCRdb reprocessed the RT-PCR reads via MiXCR and lists one record per CDR3 protein. The profile shows fewer than 25,000 distinct CDR3 sequences, around 28% of them singletons. The sequenced sample consisted of blood, either unsorted or a sorted T cell fraction (not recorded which). The receptors shown here come from a human donor who was either an allogeneic HSCT recipient or a stem cell or donor lymphocyte infusion donor (not recorded which). It is not recorded whose cells these are; they may come from a transplant donor.

This clonotype was picked up a small number of times. The chain carries TRBV5-4 and TRBJ1-1, with TRBD1 as a possible D gene (5 bases). The CDR3 sequence is 14 residues long. V shed 4 bases and J shed 1 base, with 11 bases lying between them. Germline CDR1 reads SGHNT; CDR2 reads YYREEE (reference sequence). DNA of the CDR3: TGTGCCAGCAGCGTGGGACGGGGGAACACTGAAGCTTTCTTT. Its translation is CASSVGRGNTEAFF.

In its sample, this clonotype was seen many times. The genes are TRBV25-1 and TRBJ2-5; D is perhaps TRBD1 or TRBD2 (5 bases each). Germline CDR1 is MGHDK and CDR2 is SYGVNS. Trimming left V 1 base short and J 5 bases short, with 11 bases between. The CDR3 extends over 14 amino acids. The chain's CDR3 is CASSESGTGETQYF. CDR3 DNA: TGTGCCAGCAGTGAATCGGGAACAGGCGAGACCCAGTACTTC. Looking up the rest from reference TRBV25-1 and TRBJ2-5 gives the full variable domain: EADIYQTPRYLVIGTGKKITLECSQTMGHDKMYWYQQDPGMELHLIHYSYGVNSTEKGDLSSESTVSRIRTEHFPLTLESARPSHTSQYLCASSESGTGETQYFGPGTRLLVL.

The genes are TRBV6-1 and TRBJ2-7; D perhaps matches TRBD2 (6 bases). The CDR3 runs to 12 residues. Trimming stripped 3 bases from V and 5 bases from J, with 8 bases between. Germline V gives CDR1 MNHNS, CDR2 SASEGT. CDR3 in amino acids: CASSDRTNEQYF. The CDR3 coding sequence is TGTGCCAGCAGTGATCGGACTAACGAGCAGTACTTC.

CDR3 in amino acids: CASSPGTGLSRQPQHF. CDR3 DNA: TGTGCCAGCAGCCCTGGTACAGGGCTATCCCGCCAGCCCCAGCATTTT. The chain carries TRBV5-8 and TRBJ1-5, with a weak D call TRBD1 (6 bases). The CDR3 contains 16 residues. V gave up 4 bases and J gave up 7 bases, with 21 bases separating them. Germline V gene data show CDR1 as SGHTS and CDR2 as YDEGEE.

The gene calls are TRBV19 and TRBJ1-5; D unclear. The length of the CDR3 is 13 residues. Trimming shortened V by 5 bases and J by 4 bases, and 9 bases separated the two germline ends. CDR1 is LNHDA and CDR2 is SQIVND in the germline V gene (reference sequence). CDR3 DNA: TGTGCCAGTAGTCCTCTGGTAAATCAGCCCCAGCATTTT. Translation gives CASSPLVNQPQHF.

This clonotype was seen a few times. J is TRBJ1-5 and V is TRBV12-3 or TRBV12-4; no clear D gene. Trimming removed 0 bases at V and 11 bases at J, with 11 bases between. This CDR3 comprises 13 residues. CDR3: CASSLARDGAQHF. CDR3 sequence (DNA): TGTGCCAGCAGTTTAGCCCGGGATGGGGCCCAGCATTTT.